The 23 T cell receptor beta chains presented below share a single source sample, sequenced in a study of blood T cell repertoires in COVID-19 (dated by TCRdb to 2018 to 2020). Library preparation employed the immunoSEQ multiplex PCR assay. In TCRdb, the immuneACCESS table is reduced to in-frame sequences with V and J assigned. These tables do not hold every clone; where another copy was compared, an unresolved V gene accounts for under half, and the others remain unexplained. For this sample the table gives fewer than 350,000 clones, of which approximately 88% were detected only once. The top ten clones comprise 4% to 6% of the sample. Material: PBMCs or T cells enriched from blood (not recorded which). The receptor source for this set is a man aged 60 to 75 who had recovered from COVID-19.

The chain carries TRBV28 and TRBJ2-5; 11 nucleotides agree with TRBD2. The ends lost 7 bases at V and 4 bases at J; junction bases unmatched: 8. Germline V gene sequence: CDR1 MDHEN, CDR2 SYDVKM. The CDR3 covers 15 residues. The CDR3 loop reads CASNLRGLAGETQYF. Here the CDR3 DNA reads TGTGCCAGCAACCTAAGAGGACTAGCGGGAGAGACCCAGTACTTC.

The chain couples TRBV29-1 to TRBJ1-4; TRBD1 is a possible D gene (5 bases). The CDR3 loop spans 15 amino acids. Per germline, CDR1 SQVTM and CDR2 ANQGSEA. Trimming removed 5 bases at V and 2 bases at J, with 15 bases between. Here the CDR3 reads CSVRRDYSTNEKLFF. The CDR3 region has the DNA TGCAGCGTTCGCAGGGATTATAGCACTAATGAAAAACTGTTTTTT. Looking up the rest from reference TRBV29-1 and TRBJ1-4 gives the full variable domain: SAVISQKPSRDICQRGTSLTIQCQVDSQVTMMFWYRQQPGQSLTLIATANQGSEATYESGFVIDKFPISRPNLTFSTLTVSNMSPEDSSIYLCSVRRDYSTNEKLFFGSGTQLSVL.

V gene TRBV19 combines with J gene TRBJ1-4; 10 bases line up with TRBD1. The junction had 4 bases not matched to a gene; V was cut back by 3 bases and J by 6 bases. This CDR3 spans 15 amino acids. CDR1 and CDR2 (germline): LNHDA, SQIVND (reference sequence). CDR3 region: CASSIFGTGDEKLFF. CDR3 DNA sequence: TGTGCCAGTAGTATCTTCGGGACAGGGGATGAAAAACTGTTTTTT.

J is TRBJ2-7 and V is TRBV5-1; a weak D match, TRBD1 (6 bases). Trimming took off 5 bases at V and 2 bases at J, with 17 bases between the two ends. From germline, CDR1 is SGHRS and CDR2 YFSETQ. The CDR3 covers 15 residues. The CDR3 region is CASSQAGAGAYEQYF. The CDR3 DNA sequence: TGCGCCAGCAGTCAGGCCGGGGCAGGGGCCTACGAGCAGTACTTC.

The chain is built from TRBV7-2 and TRBJ2-7, with D tentatively TRBD2 (5 bases). CDR1 is SGHTA and CDR2 is FQGNSA in the germline V gene. Trimming removed 2 bases at V and 0 bases at J, with 11 bases between. The CDR3 runs 15 residues. CDR3 sequence reads: CASSLKWEYSYEQYF. The DNA of the CDR3 is TGTGCCAGCAGCTTAAAGTGGGAGTACTCCTACGAGCAGTACTTC.

The chain carries TRBV11-3 and TRBJ2-1; tentative D call: TRBD2 (6 bases). With 5 bases removed from V and 3 bases from J, the gap between germline ends came to 14 bases. The CDR3 has 15 residues. Germline CDR1 reads SGHNT; CDR2 reads YENEEA. CDR3: CASSRRRANYNEQFF. CDR3 bases: TGTGCCAGCAGCAGACGGAGGGCTAACTACAATGAGCAGTTCTTC.

CDR3 loop: CASSFPRGTGTPGELFF. CDR3 bases: TGTGCCAGCAGCTTTCCGCGCGGGACAGGTACCCCCGGGGAGCTGTTTTTT. The V call is TRBV11-2, the J call TRBJ2-2, with 8 positions matching TRBD1. Germline loops: CDR1 SGHAT, CDR2 FQNNGV. V lost 3 bases to trimming and J lost 6 bases; unmatched junction nucleotides: 12. This CDR3 spans 17 amino acids.

The chain uses TRBV18 and TRBJ2-2; TRBD1 agrees at 12 bases. Per the germline V gene, CDR1 is KGHSH and CDR2 is LQKENI. This CDR3 comprises 20 residues. The V gene end was trimmed by 2 bases and the J gene end by 7 bases; junction bases not matched to a gene: 17. The CDR3 reads CASSPAAGTGGYLRSGELFF. The CDR3 DNA reads TGTGCCAGCTCACCAGCAGCCGGGACAGGGGGCTACCTACGCAGCGGGGAGCTGTTTTTT. Full variable domain (outside the CDR3, taken from reference TRBV18 and TRBJ2-2): NAGVMQNPRHLVRRRGQEARLRCSPMKGHSHVYWYRQLPEEGLKFMVYLQKENIIDESGMPKERFSAEFPKEGPSILRIQQVVRGDSAAYFCASSPAAGTGGYLRSGELFFGEGSRLTVL.

The CDR3 loop reads CASSYGLAGTPGGETQYF. CDR3 DNA sequence: TGTGCCAGCAGTTACGGACTAGCGGGGACCCCTGGGGGGGAGACCCAGTACTTC. The chain recombines TRBV6-2 or TRBV6-3 with TRBJ2-5; 12 bases are shared with TRBD2. Germline lookup yields CDR1 MNHEY and CDR2 SVGEGT. The CDR3 length is 18 residues. The ends lost 2 bases at V and 5 bases at J; junction bases unmatched: 12.

This clone was detected once. The V gene is TRBV4-3, the J gene TRBJ2-3; 8 bases map to TRBD1. This CDR3 contains 15 residues. V lost 1 base to trimming and J lost 10 bases; unmatched junction nucleotides: 10. CDR1 is LGHNA and CDR2 is YSLEER in the germline V gene. The CDR3 nucleotides read TGCGCCAGCAGCCAAGGTGGACAGGGCGATTATGCGCAGTATTTT. Amino acids: CASSQGGQGDYAQYF.

The chain joins TRBV29-1 to TRBJ2-1, with TRBD2 matching over 7 bases. The CDR3 has 14 residues. Germline CDR1 SQVTM, CDR2 ANQGSEA. The V gene end was trimmed by 7 bases and the J gene end by 2 bases; junction bases not matched to a gene: 8. For the CDR3, the DNA is TGCAGCGGGAGGGAGGGATTCCCCTACAATGAGCAGTTCTTC. Translation: CSGREGFPYNEQFF.

The chain carries TRBV15 and TRBJ2-2, with 8 nucleotides matching TRBD1. The CDR3 consists of 14 residues. After removal of 4 bases from V and 6 bases from J, the junction contained 4 bases not matched to a gene. The V gene's germline CDR1 is LNHNV and CDR2 YYDKDF (reference sequence). CDR3 residues: CATSIPTGAGELFF. The CDR3, as DNA: TGTGCCACCAGCATTCCGACAGGGGCCGGGGAGCTGTTTTTT.

The chain combines TRBV28 with TRBJ2-7, with TRBD1 identical over 7 bases. After removal of 3 bases from V and 6 bases from J, the junction contained 8 bases not matched to a gene. The CDR3 has 14 amino acids. Germline CDR1 is MDHEN and CDR2 is SYDVKM. As DNA, the CDR3 is TGTGCCAGCAGTTTCTCCAGGGGGAACGGCGAGCAGTACTTC. Translated, it gives CASSFSRGNGEQYF.

The chain combines TRBV5-1 with TRBJ2-2; TRBD2 matches 10 bases. Germline-derived CDR1 and CDR2 are SGHRS and YFSETQ. V shed 1 base and J 4 bases; nucleotides not matched to a gene: 10. This CDR3 has 18 amino acids. The CDR3 DNA follows: TGCGCCAGCAGCTTGTCCGGGGCTAGCGGGAGACTCACCGGGGAGCTGTTTTTT. This codes for CASSLSGASGRLTGELFF. The full variable domain, rest sourced from reference TRBV5-1 and TRBJ2-2, is KAGVTQTPRYLIKTRGQQVTLSCSPISGHRSVSWYQQTPGQGLQFLFEYFSETQRNKGNFPGRFSGRQFSNSRSEMNVSTLELGDSALYLCASSLSGASGRLTGELFFGEGSRLTVL.

The chain has TRBV9 and TRBJ2-1; D remains unclear. The germline CDR1 and CDR2 sequences are SGDLS and YYNGEE. The length of the CDR3 is 13 residues. Deletions cut 3 bases from V and 7 bases from J, with 11 bases between. CDR3 in amino acids: CASSARIANEQFF. CDR3 sequence (DNA): TGTGCCAGCAGCGCCCGCATCGCGAATGAGCAGTTCTTC.

This sequence joins TRBV30 and TRBJ1-2, with TRBD1 as a possible D gene (5 bases). The V and J ends lost 2 bases and 7 bases respectively, with 17 bases between them. CDR3 length: 14 amino acids. The germline gives CDR1 GTSNPN, CDR2 SVGIG (reference sequence). The CDR3 region has the DNA TGTGCCTGGAGTCCCTATGGGGAGGGACGTGGCTACACCTTC. This sequence encodes CAWSPYGEGRGYTF.

This chain uses TRBV11-1 with TRBJ1-2; D is perhaps TRBD1 (5 bases). V was shortened by 3 bases and J by 7 bases, with 9 bases between the two germline ends. The CDR3 runs 12 residues. Germline V CDR1 and CDR2: SGHAT, FQDESV (reference sequence). CDR3 sequence (DNA): TGTGCCAGCAGCTTTGGGACTTCTGGCTACACCTTC. It is translated as CASSFGTSGYTF.

A few counts support this clone. The genes are TRBV28 and TRBJ1-2, with D unclear. CDR1 and CDR2 from the germline V gene are MDHEN and SYDVKM. V lost 1 base and J lost 0, with 12 bases in between. The CDR3 contains 16 residues. The CDR3 bases are TGTGCCAGCAGTTTATTACAAGAAGTATCTAACTATGGCTACACCTTC. It encodes CASSLLQEVSNYGYTF.

The chain combines TRBV7-3 with TRBJ2-1, with D maybe TRBD2 (6 bases). The CDR3 has 13 amino acids. V lost 3 bases to trimming and J lost 8 bases, with 11 bases between them. Germline CDR1 reads SGHTA; CDR2 reads FQGTGA. This CDR3 is CASSFRLVDEQFF. The CDR3, as DNA: TGTGCCAGCAGCTTCCGACTAGTCGATGAGCAGTTCTTC.

This chain uses TRBV5-1 with TRBJ2-7; 11 positions match TRBD2. J lost 7 bases, V lost 1 base, and 4 bases had no gene match. There are 14 residues in the CDR3. CDR1 SGHRS and CDR2 YFSETQ come from the germline V gene. The DNA of the CDR3 is TGCGCCAGCAGCTTGACTAGCGGGAGTTGGGAGCAGTACTTC. Encoded protein: CASSLTSGSWEQYF.

The V call is TRBV5-1, the J call TRBJ2-3; D may be TRBD2 (6 bases). CDR3 length: 17 amino acids. Germline V gives CDR1 SGHRS, CDR2 YFSETQ. V lost 0 bases and J 0 bases, leaving 14 bases between the germline ends. The CDR3 DNA follows: TGCGCCAGCAGCTTGGAGCCCAGCGGGTTCAGCACAGATACGCAGTATTTT. Its protein is CASSLEPSGFSTDTQYF.

In DNA, the CDR3 is TGTGCCAGTAAAGGACAGGGGAGCAATCAGCCCCAGCATTTT. It is translated as CASKGQGSNQPQHF. V and J are TRBV19 and TRBJ1-5, with 9 bases lining up with TRBD1. Germline V lookup: CDR1 LNHDA, CDR2 SQIVND (reference sequence). Germline trimming cut 7 bases from V and 1 base from J; bases unmatched to any gene: 2. There are 14 residues in the CDR3. Full variable domain (remainder filled in from reference TRBV19 and TRBJ1-5): DGGITQSPKYLFRKEGQNVTLSCEQNLNHDAMYWYRQDPGQGLRLIYYSQIVNDFQKGDIAEGYSVSREKKESFPLTVTSAQKNPTAFYLCASKGQGSNQPQHFGDGTRLSIL.

CDR3 protein: CASSLGQGFYNEQFF. In nucleotides, the CDR3 is TGTGCCAGCAGTTTGGGACAGGGCTTCTACAATGAGCAGTTCTTC. The chain combines TRBV28 with TRBJ2-1; TRBD1 matches at 9 bases. This CDR3 has 15 residues. Trimming removed 3 bases from V and 3 bases from J; junction bases left unmatched: 3. The germline V gene encodes CDR1 MDHEN and CDR2 SYDVKM.